Here is one T cell receptor beta chain with its context. Ages ranged from roughly 18 to 100 years, with residence in about 23 US areas. Cohorts were assigned according to the clinical history that participants reported. The source of the sample is a study of blood T cell repertoires in COVID-19. The CDR3 is 17 amino acids. CDR1 is SNHLY and CDR2 is FYNNEI in the germline V gene. The ends lost 8 bases at V and 2 bases at J; junction bases unmatched: 11. TCRdb's table, derived via immunoSEQ multiplex PCR, lists solely in-frame clones and lacks some. The sample carries over 250,000 clones, more than 85% recorded once.

The source is a man between 40 and 49 years old who had recovered from COVID-19. The sample comprised PBMCs or T cells enriched from blood (not recorded which). V is TRBV2 and J is TRBJ2-3; TRBD2 matches 12 bases. The CDR3 protein is CASGTSGGYLYTDTQYF. The CDR3, as DNA: TGTGCCAGCGGCACTAGCGGGGGGTACCTATACACAGATACGCAGTATTTT.